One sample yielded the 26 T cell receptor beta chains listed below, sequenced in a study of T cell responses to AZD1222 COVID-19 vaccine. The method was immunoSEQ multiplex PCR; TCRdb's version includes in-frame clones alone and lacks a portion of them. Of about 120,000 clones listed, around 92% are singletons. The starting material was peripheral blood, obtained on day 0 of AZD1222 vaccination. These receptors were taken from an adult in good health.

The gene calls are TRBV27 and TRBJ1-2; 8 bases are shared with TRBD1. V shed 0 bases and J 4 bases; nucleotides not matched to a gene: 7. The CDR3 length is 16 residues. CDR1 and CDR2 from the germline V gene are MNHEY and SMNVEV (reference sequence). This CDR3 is CASSLSGQGASYGYTF. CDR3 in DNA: TGTGCCAGCAGTTTATCGGGGCAGGGGGCCTCCTATGGCTACACCTTC.

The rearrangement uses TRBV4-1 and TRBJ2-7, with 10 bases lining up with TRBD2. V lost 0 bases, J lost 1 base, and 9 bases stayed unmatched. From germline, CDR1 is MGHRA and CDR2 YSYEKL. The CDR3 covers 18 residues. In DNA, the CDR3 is TGCGCCAGCAGCCAAGATCGCCCTAGCGGGAGAGTGTCCTACGAGCAGTACTTC. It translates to CASSQDRPSGRVSYEQYF.

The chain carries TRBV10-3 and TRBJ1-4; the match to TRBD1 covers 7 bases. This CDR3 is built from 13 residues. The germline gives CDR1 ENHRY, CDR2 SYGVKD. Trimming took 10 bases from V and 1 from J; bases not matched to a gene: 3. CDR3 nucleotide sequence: TGTGCCACCCAGGGGGTAACTAATGAAAAACTGTTTTTT. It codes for CATQGVTNEKLFF.

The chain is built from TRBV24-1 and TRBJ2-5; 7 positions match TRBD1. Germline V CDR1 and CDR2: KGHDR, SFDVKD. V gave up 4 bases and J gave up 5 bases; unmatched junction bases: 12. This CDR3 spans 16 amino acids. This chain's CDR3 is CATSDPSKGAEETQYF. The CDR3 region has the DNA TGTGCCACCAGTGACCCGTCCAAGGGGGCGGAGGAGACCCAGTACTTC.

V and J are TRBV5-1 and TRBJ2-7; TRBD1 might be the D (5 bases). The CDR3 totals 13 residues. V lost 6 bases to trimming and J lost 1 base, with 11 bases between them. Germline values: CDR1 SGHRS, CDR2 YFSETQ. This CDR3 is CASNPDMSYEQYF. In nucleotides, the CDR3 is TGCGCCAGCAACCCGGACATGTCCTACGAGCAGTACTTC.

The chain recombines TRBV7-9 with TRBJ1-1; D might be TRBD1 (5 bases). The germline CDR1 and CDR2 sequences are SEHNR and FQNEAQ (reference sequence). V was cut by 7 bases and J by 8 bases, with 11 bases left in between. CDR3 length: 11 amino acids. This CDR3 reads CASTVNREAFF. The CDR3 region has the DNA TGTGCCAGCACCGTAAACAGGGAAGCTTTCTTT.

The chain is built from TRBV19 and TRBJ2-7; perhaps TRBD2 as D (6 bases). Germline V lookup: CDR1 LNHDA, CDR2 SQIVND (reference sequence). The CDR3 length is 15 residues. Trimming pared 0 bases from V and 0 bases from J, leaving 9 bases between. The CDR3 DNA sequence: TGTGCCAGTAGTATAGACACCGGGGGCTCCTACGAGCAGTACTTC. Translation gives CASSIDTGGSYEQYF.

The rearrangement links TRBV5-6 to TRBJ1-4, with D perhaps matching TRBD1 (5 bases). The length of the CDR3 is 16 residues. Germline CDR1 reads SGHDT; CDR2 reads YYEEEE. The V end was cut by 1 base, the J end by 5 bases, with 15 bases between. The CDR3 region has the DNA TGTGCCAGCAGCTTGTCTCAGGGACGGCGAAATGAAAAACTGTTTTTT. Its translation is CASSLSQGRRNEKLFF.

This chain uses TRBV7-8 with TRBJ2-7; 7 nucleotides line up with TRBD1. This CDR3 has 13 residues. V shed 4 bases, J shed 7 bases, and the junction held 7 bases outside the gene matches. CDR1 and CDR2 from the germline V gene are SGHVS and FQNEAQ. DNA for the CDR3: TGTGCCAGCAGCTCCGACAGGGTTTGGGAGCAGTACTTC. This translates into CASSSDRVWEQYF.

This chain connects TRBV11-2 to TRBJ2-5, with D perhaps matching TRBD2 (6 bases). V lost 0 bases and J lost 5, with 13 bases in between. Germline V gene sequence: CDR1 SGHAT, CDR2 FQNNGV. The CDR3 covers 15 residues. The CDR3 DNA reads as TGTGCCAGCAGCTTAGACGGGAGTTATTTGGAGACCCAGTACTTC. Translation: CASSLDGSYLETQYF.

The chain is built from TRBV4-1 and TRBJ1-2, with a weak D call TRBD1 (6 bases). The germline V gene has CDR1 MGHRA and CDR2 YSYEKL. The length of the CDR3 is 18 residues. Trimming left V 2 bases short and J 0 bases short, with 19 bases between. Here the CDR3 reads CASSQLPGTLHSNYGYTF. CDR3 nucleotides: TGCGCCAGCAGCCAACTGCCCGGGACACTACATTCTAACTATGGCTACACCTTC.

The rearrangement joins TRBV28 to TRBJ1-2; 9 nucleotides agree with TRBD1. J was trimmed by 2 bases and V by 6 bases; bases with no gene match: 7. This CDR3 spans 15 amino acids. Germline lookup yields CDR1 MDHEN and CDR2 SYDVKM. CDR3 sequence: CASRPTGGLNYGYTF. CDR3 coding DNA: TGTGCCAGCAGACCAACAGGGGGCCTCAACTATGGCTACACCTTC.

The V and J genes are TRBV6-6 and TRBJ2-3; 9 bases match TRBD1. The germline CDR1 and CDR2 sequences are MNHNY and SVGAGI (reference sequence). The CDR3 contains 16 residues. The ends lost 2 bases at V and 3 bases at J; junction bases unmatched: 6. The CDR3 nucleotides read TGTGCCAGCAGTTACCGAGGACAGGGGATGACAGATACGCAGTATTTT. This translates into CASSYRGQGMTDTQYF.

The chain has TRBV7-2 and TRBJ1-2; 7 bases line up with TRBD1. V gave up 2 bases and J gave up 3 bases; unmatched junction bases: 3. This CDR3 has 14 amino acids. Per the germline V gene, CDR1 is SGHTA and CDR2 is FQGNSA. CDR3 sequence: CASSLRQGDYGYTF. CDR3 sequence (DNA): TGTGCCAGCAGCTTAAGGCAGGGGGACTATGGCTACACCTTC.

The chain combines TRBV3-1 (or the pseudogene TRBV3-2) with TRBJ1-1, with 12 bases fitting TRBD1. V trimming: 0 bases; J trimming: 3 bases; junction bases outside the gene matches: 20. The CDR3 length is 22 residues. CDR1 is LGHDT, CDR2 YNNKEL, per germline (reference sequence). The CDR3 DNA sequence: TGTGCCAGCAGCCAAGATCAAAACTTTTTCGGGACAGGGGGCTTTGTGTACACTGAAGCTTTCTTT. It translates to CASSQDQNFFGTGGFVYTEAFF.

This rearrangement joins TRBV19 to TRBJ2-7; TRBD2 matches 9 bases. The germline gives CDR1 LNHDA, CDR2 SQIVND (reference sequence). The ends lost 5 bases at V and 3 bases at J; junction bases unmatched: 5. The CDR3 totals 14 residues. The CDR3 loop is CASSSQAGGYEQYF. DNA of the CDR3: TGTGCCAGTAGTTCACAAGCGGGAGGCTACGAGCAGTACTTC.

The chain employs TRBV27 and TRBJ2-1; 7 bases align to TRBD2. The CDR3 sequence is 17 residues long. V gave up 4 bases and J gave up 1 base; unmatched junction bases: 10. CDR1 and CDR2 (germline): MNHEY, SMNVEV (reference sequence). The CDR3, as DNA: TGTGCCAGCAGTTCCTCCCCGGGGCGGGGGTCCTACAATGAGCAGTTCTTC. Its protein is CASSSSPGRGSYNEQFF.

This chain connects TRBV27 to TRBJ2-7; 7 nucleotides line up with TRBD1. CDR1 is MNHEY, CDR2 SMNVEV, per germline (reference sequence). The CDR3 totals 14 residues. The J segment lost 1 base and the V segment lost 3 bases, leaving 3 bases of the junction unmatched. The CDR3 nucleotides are TGTGCCAGCAGTTTGGACAGGAGATCCTACGAGCAGTACTTC. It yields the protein CASSLDRRSYEQYF.

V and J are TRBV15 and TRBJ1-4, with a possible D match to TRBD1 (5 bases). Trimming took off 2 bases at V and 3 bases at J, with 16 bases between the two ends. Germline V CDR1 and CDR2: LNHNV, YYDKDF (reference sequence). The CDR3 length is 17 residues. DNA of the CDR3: TGTGCCACCAGCAGACAGGGAATCGACTATGCTAATGAAAAACTGTTTTTT. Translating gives CATSRQGIDYANEKLFF.

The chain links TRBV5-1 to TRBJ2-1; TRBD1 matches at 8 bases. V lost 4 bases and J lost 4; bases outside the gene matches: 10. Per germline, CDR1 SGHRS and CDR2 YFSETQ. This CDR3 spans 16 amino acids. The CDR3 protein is CASSARTGGGYNEQFF. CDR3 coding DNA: TGCGCCAGCAGCGCACGAACAGGGGGTGGTTACAATGAGCAGTTCTTC.

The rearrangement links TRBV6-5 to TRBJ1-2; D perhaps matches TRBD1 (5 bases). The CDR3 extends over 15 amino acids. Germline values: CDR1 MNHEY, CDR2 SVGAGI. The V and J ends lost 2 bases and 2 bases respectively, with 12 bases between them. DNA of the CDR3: TGTGCCAGCAGTTACGGGGGAGCCATCAACTATGGCTACACCTTC. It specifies CASSYGGAINYGYTF.

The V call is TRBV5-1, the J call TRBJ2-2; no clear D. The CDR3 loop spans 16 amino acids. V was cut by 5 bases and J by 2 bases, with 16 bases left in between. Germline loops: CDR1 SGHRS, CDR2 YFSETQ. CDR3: CASSLSNGLNTGELFF. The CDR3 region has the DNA TGCGCCAGCAGTCTATCAAACGGGCTAAACACCGGGGAGCTGTTTTTT.

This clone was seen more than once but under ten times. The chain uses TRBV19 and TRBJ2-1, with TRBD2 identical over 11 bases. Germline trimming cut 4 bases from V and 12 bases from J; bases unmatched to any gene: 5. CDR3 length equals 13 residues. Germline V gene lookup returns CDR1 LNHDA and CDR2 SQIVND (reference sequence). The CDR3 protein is CASSSLAGGPQFF. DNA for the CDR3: TGTGCCAGTAGTAGTCTAGCGGGAGGTCCGCAGTTCTTC. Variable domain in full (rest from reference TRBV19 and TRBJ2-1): DGGITQSPKYLFRKEGQNVTLSCEQNLNHDAMYWYRQDPGQGLRLIYYSQIVNDFQKGDIAEGYSVSREKKESFPLTVTSAQKNPTAFYLCASSSLAGGPQFFGPGTRLTVL.

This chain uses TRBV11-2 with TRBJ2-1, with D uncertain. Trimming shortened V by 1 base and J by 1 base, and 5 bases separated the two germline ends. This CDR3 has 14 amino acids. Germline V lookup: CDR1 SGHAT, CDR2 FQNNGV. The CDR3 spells CASSLGPSYNEQFF. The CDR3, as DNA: TGTGCCAGCAGCTTAGGTCCATCCTACAATGAGCAGTTCTTC.

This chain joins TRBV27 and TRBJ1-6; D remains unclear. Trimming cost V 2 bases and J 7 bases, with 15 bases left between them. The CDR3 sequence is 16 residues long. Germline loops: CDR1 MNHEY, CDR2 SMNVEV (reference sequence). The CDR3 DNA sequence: TGTGCCAGCAGTTTACCGGAGTACGGAGAAAATTCACCCCTCCACTTT. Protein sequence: CASSLPEYGENSPLHF.

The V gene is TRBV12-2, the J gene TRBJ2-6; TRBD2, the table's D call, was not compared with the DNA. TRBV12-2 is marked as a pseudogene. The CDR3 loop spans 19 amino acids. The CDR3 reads CASRLLRRGVPSGANVLTF. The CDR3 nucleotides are TGTGCAAGTCGCTTACTGAGGCGGGGGGTTCCCTCTGGGGCCAACGTCCTGACTTTC.